The source of this T cell receptor (beta chain) is a study of T cells in Graves' hyperthyroidism and ophthalmopathy. Each 10 ml fresh peripheral blood draw supplied the PBMCs. General observations from the study: In simple terms, a model built on 13 V-J features told ophthalmopathy apart from stable hyperthyroidism.

RNA transcripts gave rise to amplified TCR beta CDR3 regions. HTBI primers were employed in a first-round RT-PCR of the TCR CDR3. From the multiplex PCR reads, TCRdb called clonotypes with MiXCR, one entry per CDR3 protein. The sample includes 600,000 or so distinct CDR3 sequences, 13% to 15% of them seen just once. This clonotype was counted between two and nine times. What it recognizes is unknown. Trimming took 3 bases from V and 3 from J, leaving 14 bases between them. The CDR3 contains 15 residues. Per germline, CDR1 SGDLS and CDR2 YYNGEE. This sequence joins TRBV9 and TRBJ2-3; D remains unclear. The receptor was isolated from a woman younger than 35 with Graves' ophthalmopathy. The sequenced material came from blood. CDR3 region: CASSDLPTVTDTQYF. The CDR3 nucleotides read TGTGCCAGCAGCGATCTACCGACGGTGACAGATACGCAGTATTTT.